This T cell receptor (beta chain) was found in a study of OX40 agonist ivuxolimab in advanced cancers. Background on the study: Intravenous ivuxolimab at 0.01 to 10 mg/kg was given to patients every 2 weeks.

Some clones are missing from TCRdb's copy, which holds only in-frame ones; the method was immunoSEQ multiplex PCR. Altogether 85,000 to 100,000 clones are present, 90% to 95% being singletons, with the ten largest covering 0.25% to 0.3%. The V and J ends lost 7 bases and 5 bases respectively, with 18 bases between them. Per germline, CDR1 MNHEY and CDR2 SVGAGI. The CDR3 is 15 residues long. The material sequenced was CD4+ or CD8+ T cells sorted from blood, taken in a trial of the OX40 agonist ivuxolimab. This TCR was recovered from an adult with an advanced solid tumor such as melanoma, head and neck, liver or kidney cancer. The genes are TRBV6-5 and TRBJ2-1; the D call may be TRBD1 or TRBD2 (5 bases each). Here the CDR3 DNA reads TGTGCCAGCACCCGCCCGGGACGGGGCCACAATGAGCAGTTCTTC. Translating gives CASTRPGRGHNEQFF.